This is a list of T cell receptor beta chains from one sample in a study of OX40 agonist ivuxolimab in advanced cancers. Clones were read by immunoSEQ multiplex PCR, and TCRdb kept only the in-frame ones, dropping some. The sample records some 30,000 clones, roughly 68% being singletons. The starting material was CD4+ or CD8+ T cells sorted from blood, obtained in a trial of the OX40 agonist ivuxolimab. The receptors here all came from an adult with an advanced solid tumor such as melanoma, head and neck, liver or kidney cancer. Each CDR3 is given with its conserved first and last residue. D genes are given only for firm matches. The listing skips clone size in some rows; elsewhere it reads once, few, many or a size class.

clone size	V gene	J gene	D gene	CDR3 protein	CDR3 DNA
-	TRBV27	TRBJ2-7	-	CASSRQATYEQYF	TGTGCCAGCAGTCGACAGGCGACCTACGAGCAGTACTTC
-	TRBV5-1	TRBJ1-2	-	CASSPGNYGYTF	TGCGCCAGCAGTCCGGGGAACTATGGCTACACCTTC
few	TRBV7-9	TRBJ1-2	TRBD1	CASSPTGNGYTF	TGTGCCAGCAGCCCGACAGGGAATGGCTACACCTTC
-	TRBV7-2	TRBJ1-2	-	CASTRSSGGVYTF	TGTGCCAGCACCCGATCGTCGGGGGGTGTTTACACCTTC
-	TRBV6-6	TRBJ1-4	TRBD1	CASSFGTGNNEKLFF	TGTGCCAGCAGTTTTGGGACAGGGAACAATGAAAAACTGTTTTTT
-	TRBV4-1	TRBJ2-2	-	CASSQDLWLVNTGELFF	TGCGCCAGCAGCCAAGATCTTTGGCTGGTGAACACCGGGGAGCTGTTTTTT
-	TRBV7-9	TRBJ2-2	-	CASSFRDNLGTGELFF	TGTGCCAGCAGCTTCCGGGACAACCTGGGGACCGGGGAGCTGTTTTTT
once	TRBV11-2	TRBJ2-5	-	CASSRGQQETQYF	TGTGCCAGCAGCCGCGGGCAGCAAGAGACCCAGTACTTC
few	TRBV21-1	TRBJ2-1	-	CASSITGTSSVNEQFF	TGTGCCAGCAGCATAACCGGGACCAGCAGTGTCAATGAGCAGTTCTTC
-	TRBV5-1	TRBJ1-1	TRBD1	CASSPNTGENTEAFF	TGCGCCAGCAGCCCCAACACAGGGGAGAACACTGAAGCTTTCTTT
-	TRBV5-4	TRBJ1-2	TRBD1	CASSSATGTAF	TGTGCCAGCAGCTCTGCGACAGGGACGGCCTTC
-	TRBV4-2	TRBJ2-4	-	CASSQDRETKNIQYF	TGTGCCAGCAGCCAAGACAGGGAAACCAAAAACATTCAGTACTTC
-	TRBV2	TRBJ1-1	-	CASSEFVKVNTEAFF	TGTGCCAGCAGTGAGTTCGTTAAGGTGAACACTGAAGCTTTCTTT
few	TRBV2	TRBJ1-5	TRBD1	CASSGQGGQPQHF	TGTGCCAGCAGCGGACAGGGTGGTCAGCCCCAGCATTTT
-	TRBV9	TRBJ2-7	TRBD2	CASSPSGGISFEQYF	TGTGCCAGCAGCCCCAGCGGGGGGATCTCCTTCGAGCAGTACTTC
-	TRBV5-4	TRBJ1-5	TRBD1	CASSFGGGQNQPQHF	TGTGCCAGCAGCTTCGGAGGGGGCCAGAATCAGCCCCAGCATTTT
-	TRBV6-5	TRBJ1-1	TRBD1	CASIRTGQNTEAFF	TGTGCCAGCATTAGGACAGGGCAGAACACTGAAGCTTTCTTT
-	TRBV27	TRBJ2-5	TRBD2	CASRDLAGGSQETQYF	TGTGCCAGCAGGGATCTAGCGGGGGGATCACAAGAGACCCAGTACTTC
once	TRBV11-2	TRBJ2-5	TRBD1	CASSLLGQTGGGETQYF	TGTGCCAGCAGCTTATTAGGCCAGACAGGGGGTGGAGAGACCCAGTACTTC
-	TRBV7-9	TRBJ2-7	-	CASSLEYEQYF	TGTGCCAGCAGCTTAGAGTACGAGCAGTACTTC
-	TRBV4-2	TRBJ2-3	TRBD2	CASTRLSAGGTDTQYF	TGTGCCAGCACCCGGCTGTCGGCGGGGGGCACAGATACGCAGTATTTT
-	TRBV23-1	TRBJ2-6	-	CASSQSRPPISGANVLTF	TGCGCCAGCAGTCAATCTAGACCCCCCATCTCTGGGGCCAACGTCCTGACTTTC
-	TRBV30	TRBJ2-3	-	CAWSDGRYTDTQYF	TGTGCCTGGAGTGATGGCCGGTACACAGATACGCAGTATTTT
-	TRBV7-9	TRBJ2-7	-	CASSPPPGVYEQYF	TGTGCCAGCAGCCCCCCTCCGGGGGTCTACGAGCAGTACTTC
-	TRBV18	TRBJ1-2	-	CASSHGQGIGYTF	TGTGCCAGCTCTCATGGACAAGGGATCGGCTACACCTTC
-	TRBV5-4	TRBJ2-3	-	CASSPRESDTQYF	TGTGCCAGCAGCCCCCGGGAGTCAGATACGCAGTATTTT
once	TRBV18	TRBJ1-1	TRBD1	CASSPLSSGQGVLTFF	TGTGCCAGCTCACCTCTTAGCTCGGGACAGGGAGTATTGACTTTCTTT
-	TRBV27	TRBJ1-1	TRBD1	CATRTGGTEAFF	TGTGCCACCCGGACAGGGGGCACTGAAGCTTTCTTT
-	TRBV5-1	TRBJ1-1	-	CASSAAMNTEAFF	TGCGCCAGCAGCGCGGCCATGAACACTGAAGCTTTCTTT
-	TRBV7-8	TRBJ2-7	TRBD1	CASSSDRGEQYF	TGTGCCAGCAGCTCAGACAGGGGCGAGCAGTACTTC
few	TRBV4-1	TRBJ2-5	TRBD2	CASSQDERGGETQYF	TGCGCCAGCAGCCAAGATGAGCGGGGGGGAGAGACCCAGTACTTC